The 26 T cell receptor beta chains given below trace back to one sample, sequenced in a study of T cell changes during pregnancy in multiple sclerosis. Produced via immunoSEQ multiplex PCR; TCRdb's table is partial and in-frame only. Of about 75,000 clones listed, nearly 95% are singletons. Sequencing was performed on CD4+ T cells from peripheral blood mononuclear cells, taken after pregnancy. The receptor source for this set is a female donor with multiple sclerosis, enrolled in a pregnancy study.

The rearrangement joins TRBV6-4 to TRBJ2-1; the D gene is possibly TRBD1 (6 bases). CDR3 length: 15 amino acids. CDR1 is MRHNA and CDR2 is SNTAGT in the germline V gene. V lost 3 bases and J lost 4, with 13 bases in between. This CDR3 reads CASSEWDTPYNEQFF. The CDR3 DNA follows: TGTGCCAGCAGTGAGTGGGACACCCCTTACAATGAGCAGTTCTTC.

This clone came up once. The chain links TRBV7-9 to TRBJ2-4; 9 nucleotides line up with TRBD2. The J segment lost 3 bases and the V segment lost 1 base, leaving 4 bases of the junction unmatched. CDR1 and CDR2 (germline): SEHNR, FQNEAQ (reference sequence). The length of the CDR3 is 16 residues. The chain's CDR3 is CASSLVSSGVKNIQYF. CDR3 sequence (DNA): TGTGCCAGCAGCTTAGTATCTAGCGGGGTCAAAAACATTCAGTACTTC.

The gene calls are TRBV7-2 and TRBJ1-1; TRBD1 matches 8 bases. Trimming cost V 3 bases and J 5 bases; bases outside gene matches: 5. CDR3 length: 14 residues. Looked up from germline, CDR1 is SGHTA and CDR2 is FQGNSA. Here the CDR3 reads CASSFKQGGTEAFF. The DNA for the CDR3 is TGTGCCAGCAGCTTTAAACAGGGGGGTACTGAAGCTTTCTTT.

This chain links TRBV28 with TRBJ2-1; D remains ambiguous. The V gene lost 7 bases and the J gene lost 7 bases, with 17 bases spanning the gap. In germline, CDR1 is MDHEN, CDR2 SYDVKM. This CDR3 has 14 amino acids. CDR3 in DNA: TGTGCCAGCACTCCACCGGTAGAACGGAATGAGCAGTTCTTC. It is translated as CASTPPVERNEQFF. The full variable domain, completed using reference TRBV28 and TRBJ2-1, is DVKVTQSSRYLVKRTGEKVFLECVQDMDHENMFWYRQDPGLGLRLIYFSYDVKMKEKGDIPEGYSVSREKKERFSLILESASTNQTSMYLCASTPPVERNEQFFGPGTRLTVL.

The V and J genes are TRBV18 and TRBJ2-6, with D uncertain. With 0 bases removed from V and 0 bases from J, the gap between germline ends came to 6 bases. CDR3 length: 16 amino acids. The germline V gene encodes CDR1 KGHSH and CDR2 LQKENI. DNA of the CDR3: TGTGCCAGCTCACCACCCCGACTCTCTGGGGCCAACGTCCTGACTTTC. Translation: CASSPPRLSGANVLTF.

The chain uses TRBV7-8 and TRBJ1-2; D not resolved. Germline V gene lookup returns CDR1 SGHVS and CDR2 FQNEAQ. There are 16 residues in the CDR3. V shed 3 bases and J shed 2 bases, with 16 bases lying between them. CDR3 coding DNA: TGTGCCAGCAGCTTTCGGAGTAGAGGCGGCAACTATGGCTACACCTTC. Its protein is CASSFRSRGGNYGYTF.

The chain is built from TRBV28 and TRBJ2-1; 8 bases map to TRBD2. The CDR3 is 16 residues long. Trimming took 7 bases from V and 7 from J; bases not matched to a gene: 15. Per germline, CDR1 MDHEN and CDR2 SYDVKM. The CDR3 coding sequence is TGTGCCAGCACCCATCCCTGGCGGGAGGACCTAAATGAGCAGTTCTTC. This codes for CASTHPWREDLNEQFF.

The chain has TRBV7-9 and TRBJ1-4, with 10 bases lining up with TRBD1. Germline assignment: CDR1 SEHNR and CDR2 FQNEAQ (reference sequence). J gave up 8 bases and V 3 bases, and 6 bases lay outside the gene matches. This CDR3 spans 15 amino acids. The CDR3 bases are TGTGCCAGCAGCTTCAGACAGGGGGCGGGAGAAAAACTGTTTTTT. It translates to CASSFRQGAGEKLFF.

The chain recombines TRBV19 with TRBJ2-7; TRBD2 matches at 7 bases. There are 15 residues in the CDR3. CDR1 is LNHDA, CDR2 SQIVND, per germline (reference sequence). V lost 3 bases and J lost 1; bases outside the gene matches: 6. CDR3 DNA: TGTGCCAGTAGTATGGGACGGGGAGGGTCCTACGAGCAGTACTTC. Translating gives CASSMGRGGSYEQYF.

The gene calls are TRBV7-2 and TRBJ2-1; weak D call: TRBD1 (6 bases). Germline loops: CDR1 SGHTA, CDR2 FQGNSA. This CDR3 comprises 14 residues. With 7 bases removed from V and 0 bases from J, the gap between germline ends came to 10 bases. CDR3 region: CASTLQGSYNEQFF. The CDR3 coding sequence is TGTGCCAGCACCCTACAGGGCTCCTACAATGAGCAGTTCTTC.

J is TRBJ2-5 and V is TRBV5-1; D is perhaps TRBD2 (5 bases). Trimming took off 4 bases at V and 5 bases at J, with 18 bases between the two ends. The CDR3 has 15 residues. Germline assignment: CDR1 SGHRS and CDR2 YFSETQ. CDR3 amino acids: CASSLSGAGAETQYF. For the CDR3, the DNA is TGCGCCAGCAGCCTGAGCGGAGCCGGAGCGGAGACCCAGTACTTC.

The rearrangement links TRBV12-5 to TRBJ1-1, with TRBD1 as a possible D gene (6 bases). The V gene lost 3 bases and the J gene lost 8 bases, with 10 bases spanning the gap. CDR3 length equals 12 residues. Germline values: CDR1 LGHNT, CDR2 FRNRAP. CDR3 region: CASGLVGTEAFF. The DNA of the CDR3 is TGTGCTAGTGGTTTAGTTGGGACAGAAGCTTTCTTT.

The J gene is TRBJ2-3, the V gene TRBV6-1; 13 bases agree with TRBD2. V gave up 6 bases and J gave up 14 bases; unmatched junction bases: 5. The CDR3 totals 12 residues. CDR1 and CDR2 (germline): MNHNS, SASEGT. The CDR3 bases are TGTGCCAGCAGCGCCGGACTAGCGGGGGTGTATTTT. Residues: CASSAGLAGVYF.

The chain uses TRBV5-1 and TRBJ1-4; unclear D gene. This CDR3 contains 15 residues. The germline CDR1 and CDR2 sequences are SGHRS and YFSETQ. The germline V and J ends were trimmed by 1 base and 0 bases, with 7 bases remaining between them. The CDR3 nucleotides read TGCGCCAGCAGCTTGTTCGGAGCAACTAATGAAAAACTGTTTTTT. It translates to CASSLFGATNEKLFF.

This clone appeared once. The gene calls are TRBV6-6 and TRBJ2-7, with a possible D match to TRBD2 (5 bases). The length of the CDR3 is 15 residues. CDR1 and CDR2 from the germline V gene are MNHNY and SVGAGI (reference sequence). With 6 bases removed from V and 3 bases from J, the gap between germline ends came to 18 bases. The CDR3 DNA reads TGTGCCAGCAGAATCCTCCGGGATTTTGGCTACGAGCAGTACTTC. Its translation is CASRILRDFGYEQYF.

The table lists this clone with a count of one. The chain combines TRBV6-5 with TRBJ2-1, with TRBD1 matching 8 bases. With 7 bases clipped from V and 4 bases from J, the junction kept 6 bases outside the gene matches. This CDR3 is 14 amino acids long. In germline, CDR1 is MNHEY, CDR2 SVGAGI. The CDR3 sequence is CASKKGQAYNEQFF. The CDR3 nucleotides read TGTGCCAGCAAAAAGGGACAGGCATACAATGAGCAGTTCTTC.

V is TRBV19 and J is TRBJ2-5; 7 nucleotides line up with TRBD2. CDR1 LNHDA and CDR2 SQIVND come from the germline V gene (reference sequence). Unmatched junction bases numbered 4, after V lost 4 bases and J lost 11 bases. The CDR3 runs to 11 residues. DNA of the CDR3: TGTGCCAGTAGTACGAGCGGGGTACAGTACTTC. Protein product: CASSTSGVQYF.

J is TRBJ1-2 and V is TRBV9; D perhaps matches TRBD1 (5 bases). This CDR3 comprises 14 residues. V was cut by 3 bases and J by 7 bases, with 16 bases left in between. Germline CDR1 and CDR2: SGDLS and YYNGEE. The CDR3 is CASSALDGGGGYTF. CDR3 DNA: TGTGCCAGCAGCGCTCTCGATGGGGGGGGTGGCTACACCTTC.

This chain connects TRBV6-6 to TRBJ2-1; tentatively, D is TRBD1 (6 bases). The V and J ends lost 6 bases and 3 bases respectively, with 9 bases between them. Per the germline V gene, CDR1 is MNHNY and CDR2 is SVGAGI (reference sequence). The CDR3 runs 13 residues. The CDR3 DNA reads TGTGCCAGCAGCCTGACAGGCTACAATGAGCAGTTCTTC. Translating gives CASSLTGYNEQFF.

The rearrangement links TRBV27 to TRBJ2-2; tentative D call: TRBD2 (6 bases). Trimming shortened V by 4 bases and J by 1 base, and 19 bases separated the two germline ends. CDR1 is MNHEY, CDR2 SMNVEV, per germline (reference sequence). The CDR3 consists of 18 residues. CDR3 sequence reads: CASSSPAGDLKNTGELFF. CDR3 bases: TGTGCCAGCAGTTCCCCGGCCGGGGACTTGAAGAACACCGGGGAGCTGTTTTTT.

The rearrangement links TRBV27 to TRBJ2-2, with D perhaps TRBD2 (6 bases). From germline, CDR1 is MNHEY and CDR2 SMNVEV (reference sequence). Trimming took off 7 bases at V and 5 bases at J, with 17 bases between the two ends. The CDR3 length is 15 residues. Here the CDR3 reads CASKGDGRLTGELFF. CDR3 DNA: TGTGCCAGCAAAGGGGACGGGAGACTTACCGGGGAGCTGTTTTTT.

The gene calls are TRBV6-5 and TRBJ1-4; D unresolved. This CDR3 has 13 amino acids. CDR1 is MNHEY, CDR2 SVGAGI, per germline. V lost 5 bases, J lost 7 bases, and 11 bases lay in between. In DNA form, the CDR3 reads TGTGCCAGCAGTCGACTGAGAGGTGAAAAACTGTTTTTT. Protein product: CASSRLRGEKLFF.

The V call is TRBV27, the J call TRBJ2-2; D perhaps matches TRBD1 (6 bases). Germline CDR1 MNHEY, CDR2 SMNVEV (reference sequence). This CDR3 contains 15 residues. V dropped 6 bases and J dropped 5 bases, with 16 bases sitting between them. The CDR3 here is CASRAAGASTGELFF. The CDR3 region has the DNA TGTGCCAGCAGGGCCGCAGGGGCCTCAACCGGGGAGCTGTTTTTT.

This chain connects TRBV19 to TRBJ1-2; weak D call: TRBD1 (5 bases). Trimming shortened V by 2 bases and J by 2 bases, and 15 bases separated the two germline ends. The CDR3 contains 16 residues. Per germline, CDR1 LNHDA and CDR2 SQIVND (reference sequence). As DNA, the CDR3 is TGTGCCAGTAGTATACCGGTAAGGGGTAAGAACTATGGCTACACCTTC. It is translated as CASSIPVRGKNYGYTF.

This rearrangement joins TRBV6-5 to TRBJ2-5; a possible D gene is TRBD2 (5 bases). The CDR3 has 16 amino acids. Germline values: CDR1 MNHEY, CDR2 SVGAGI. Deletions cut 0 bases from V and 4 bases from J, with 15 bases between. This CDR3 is CASSYSSMVGVETQYF. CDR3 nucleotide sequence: TGTGCCAGCAGTTACTCGAGTATGGTGGGAGTAGAGACCCAGTACTTC.

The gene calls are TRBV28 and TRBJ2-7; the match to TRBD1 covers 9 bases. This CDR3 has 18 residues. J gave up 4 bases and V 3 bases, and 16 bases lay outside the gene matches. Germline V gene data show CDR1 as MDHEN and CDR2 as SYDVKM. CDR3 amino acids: CASSLIFRETGGQYEQYF. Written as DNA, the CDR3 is TGTGCCAGCAGTTTGATTTTCCGAGAGACAGGGGGACAGTACGAGCAGTACTTC.